This T cell receptor (beta chain) was recorded in a study of blood T cell repertoires in COVID-19. Study as a whole: T cells, B-cell-depleted T cells, or PBMCs provided the cDNA or gDNA that served as material.

Trimming took 3 bases from V and 7 from J, leaving 12 bases between them. The CDR3 totals 14 residues. The germline CDR1 and CDR2 sequences are LNHDA and SQIVND (reference sequence). In the authors' methods: Estimation of nucleated cell counts relied on the amplification of reference gene primers. Assay used: immunoSEQ multiplex PCR; TCRdb lists only in-frame clones, some missing. That table gives V, J and clone size, and the DNA gave D and trimming. Of about 120,000 clones listed, 90% are singletons. This receptor was obtained from a human donor with active COVID-19. The donor label of this sample is uncertain. V is TRBV19 and J is TRBJ1-4; tentative D call: TRBD1 (6 bases). The sequencing input was peripheral blood. The CDR3 DNA sequence: TGTGCCAGTAGTATTCAGGGGAGAAGTGAAAAACTGTTTTTT. Translation: CASSIQGRSEKLFF.